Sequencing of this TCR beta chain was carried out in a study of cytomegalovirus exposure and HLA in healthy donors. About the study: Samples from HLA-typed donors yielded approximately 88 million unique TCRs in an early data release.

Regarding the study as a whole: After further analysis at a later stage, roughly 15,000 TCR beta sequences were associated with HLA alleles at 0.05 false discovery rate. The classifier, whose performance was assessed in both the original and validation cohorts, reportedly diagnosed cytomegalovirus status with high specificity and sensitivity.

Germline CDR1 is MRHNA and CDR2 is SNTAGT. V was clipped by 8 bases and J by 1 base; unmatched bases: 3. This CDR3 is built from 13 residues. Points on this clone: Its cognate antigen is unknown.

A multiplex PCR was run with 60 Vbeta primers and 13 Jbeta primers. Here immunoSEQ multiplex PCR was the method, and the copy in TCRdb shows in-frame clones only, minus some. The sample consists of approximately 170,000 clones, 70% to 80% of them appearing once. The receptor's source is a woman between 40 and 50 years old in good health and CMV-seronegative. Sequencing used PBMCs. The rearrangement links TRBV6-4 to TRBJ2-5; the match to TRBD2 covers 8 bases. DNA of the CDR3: TGTGCCAGCCCTGGGACTAGCCAAGAGACCCAGTACTTC. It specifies CASPGTSQETQYF.